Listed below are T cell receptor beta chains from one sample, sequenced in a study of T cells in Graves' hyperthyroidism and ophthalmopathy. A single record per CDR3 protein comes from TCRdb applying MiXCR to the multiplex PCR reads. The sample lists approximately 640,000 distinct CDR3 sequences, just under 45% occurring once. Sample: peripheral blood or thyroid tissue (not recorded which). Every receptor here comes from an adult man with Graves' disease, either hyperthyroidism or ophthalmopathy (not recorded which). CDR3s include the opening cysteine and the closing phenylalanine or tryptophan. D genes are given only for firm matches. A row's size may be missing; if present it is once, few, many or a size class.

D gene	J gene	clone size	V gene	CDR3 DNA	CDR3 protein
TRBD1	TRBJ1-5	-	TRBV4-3	TGCGCCAGCAGCCAAGAACCAACAGGGGCGAGTCAGCCCCAGCATTTT	CASSQEPTGASQPQHF
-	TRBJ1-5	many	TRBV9	TGTGCCAGCAGCGTAGAAGGGCGTAGCAATCAGCCCCAGCATTTT	CASSVEGRSNQPQHF
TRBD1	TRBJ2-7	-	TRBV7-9	TGTGCCAGCAGCTTCCGGGACAGGGGGCCTTTCTACGAGCAGTACTTC	CASSFRDRGPFYEQYF
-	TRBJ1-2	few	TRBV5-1	TGCGCCAGCAGCCCGGCAGGGGCAGCGAACTATGGCTACACCTTC	CASSPAGAANYGYTF
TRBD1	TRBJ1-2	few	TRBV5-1	TGCGCCAGCAGCTTGGACAGGGGACGCGACTATGGCTACACCTTC	CASSLDRGRDYGYTF
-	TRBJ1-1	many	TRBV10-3	TGTGCCATCAGTGATGGTGGGCCGGCGAACACTGAAGCTTTCTTT	CAISDGGPANTEAFF
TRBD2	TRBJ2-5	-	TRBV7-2	TGTGCCAGCAGCCCCCATAGCGGGAGCGGGGGCGAGACCCAGTACTTC	CASSPHSGSGGETQYF
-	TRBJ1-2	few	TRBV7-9	TGTGCCAGCAGCTTATGGCACCCGCCGGGGGAAGGCTACACCTTC	CASSLWHPPGEGYTF
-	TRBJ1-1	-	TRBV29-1	TGCAGCGTTGGATCAGGGGAAACTGAAGCTTTCTTT	CSVGSGETEAFF
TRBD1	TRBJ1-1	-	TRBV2	TGTGCCAGCAGTGCGCCCCCAGGGGGGGTGAACACTGAAGCTTTCTTT	CASSAPPGGVNTEAFF
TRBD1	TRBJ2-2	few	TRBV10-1	TGCGCCAGCAGTGAGACAGGGGTCGGGGAGCTGTTTTTT	CASSETGVGELFF
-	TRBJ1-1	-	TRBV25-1	TGTGCCAGCGGGTACTCCGGCGGGGATGAAGCTTTCTTT	CASGYSGGDEAFF
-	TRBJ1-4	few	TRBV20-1	TGCAGTGCTAGAACAGTCTCAACTAATGAAAAACTGTTTTTT	CSARTVSTNEKLFF
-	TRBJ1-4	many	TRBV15	TGTGCCACCTCTTCTCGGGGTTCAACTAATGAAAAACTGTTTTTT	CATSSRGSTNEKLFF
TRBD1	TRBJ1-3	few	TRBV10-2	TGTGCCAGCAGTTACGCCGGACAGGCGGGCACCATATATTTT	CASSYAGQAGTIYF
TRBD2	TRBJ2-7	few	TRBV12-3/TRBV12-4	TGTGCCACCTCGCCTCTAGCGGGAGGTACCGAGCAGTACTTC	CATSPLAGGTEQYF
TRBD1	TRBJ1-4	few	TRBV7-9	TGTGCCAGCAGCCCCCGACAGGGCTATGAAAAACTGTTTTTT	CASSPRQGYEKLFF
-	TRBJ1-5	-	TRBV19	TGTGCCAGTTTGACTCGAGATCAGCCCCAGCATTTT	CASLTRDQPQHF
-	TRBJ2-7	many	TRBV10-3	TGTGCCATCAGTGTGGACGGCGGACGGTACGAGCAGTACTTC	CAISVDGGRYEQYF
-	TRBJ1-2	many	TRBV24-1	TGTGCCACCAGTGATCCTAACTATGGCTACACCTTC	CATSDPNYGYTF
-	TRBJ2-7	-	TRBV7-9	TGTGCCAGCAGCTTCACGGGCGAGCAGTACTTC	CASSFTGEQYF
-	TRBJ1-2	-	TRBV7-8	TGTGCCAGCAGTTTATTCGCGGCGGGGGAAGGCTACACCTTC	CASSLFAAGEGYTF
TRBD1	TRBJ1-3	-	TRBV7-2	TGTGCCAGCAGCCTGGGACAGGGGGCCCACTCTGGAAACACCATATATTTT	CASSLGQGAHSGNTIYF
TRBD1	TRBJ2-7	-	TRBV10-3	TGTGCCATCAGTGGCCGGGACAGGGAGGGCGAGCAGTACTTC	CAISGRDREGEQYF
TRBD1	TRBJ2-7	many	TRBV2	TGTGCCAGCACATGGACAGGTCGGAACGAGCAGTACTTC	CASTWTGRNEQYF
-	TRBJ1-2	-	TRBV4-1	TGCGCCAGCAGTACCGCCCTGTGGGATGGCTACACCTTC	CASSTALWDGYTF
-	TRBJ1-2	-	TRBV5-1	TGCGCCAGCAGCTTGGCCGCAGGGACCGTTGGCTATGGCTACACCTTC	CASSLAAGTVGYGYTF
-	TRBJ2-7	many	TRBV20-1	TGCAGTGCAGCGACCCCGTATCGCTCCTACGAGCAGTACTTC	CSAATPYRSYEQYF
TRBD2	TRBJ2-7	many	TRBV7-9	TGTGCCAGCAGCTTGAGCGGGGGGAACTACGAGCAGTACTTC	CASSLSGGNYEQYF
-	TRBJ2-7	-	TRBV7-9	TGTGCCAGCACCACAAGGGTATTCTCCTACGAGCAGTACTTC	CASTTRVFSYEQYF
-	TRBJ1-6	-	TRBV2	TGTGCCAGCAGCATCGGGGATAATTCACCCCTCCACTTT	CASSIGDNSPLHF
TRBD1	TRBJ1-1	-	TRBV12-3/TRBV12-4	TGTGCCAGCAGTTGGGGACAGGGAGTTGAAGCTTTCTTT	CASSWGQGVEAFF
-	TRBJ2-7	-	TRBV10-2	TGCGCCAGCAGGACGGACGAGCAGTACTTC	CASRTDEQYF